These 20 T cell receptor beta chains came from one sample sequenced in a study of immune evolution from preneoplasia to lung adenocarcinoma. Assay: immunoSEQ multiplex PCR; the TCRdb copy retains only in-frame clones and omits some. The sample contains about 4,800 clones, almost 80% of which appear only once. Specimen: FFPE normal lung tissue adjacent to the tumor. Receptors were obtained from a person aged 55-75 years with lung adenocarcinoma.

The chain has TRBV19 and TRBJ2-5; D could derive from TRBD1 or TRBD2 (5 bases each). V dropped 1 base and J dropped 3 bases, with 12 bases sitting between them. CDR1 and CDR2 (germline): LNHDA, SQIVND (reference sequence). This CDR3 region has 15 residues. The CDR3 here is CASSIGGPREETQYF. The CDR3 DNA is TGTGCCAGTAGTATAGGGGGACCAAGAGAAGAGACCCAGTACTTC.

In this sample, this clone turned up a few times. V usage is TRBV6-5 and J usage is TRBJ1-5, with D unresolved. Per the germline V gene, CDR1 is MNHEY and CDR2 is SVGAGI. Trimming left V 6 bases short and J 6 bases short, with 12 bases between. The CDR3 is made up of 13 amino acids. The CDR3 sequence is CASSNGPAQPQHF. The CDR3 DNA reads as TGTGCCAGCAGCAACGGGCCCGCTCAGCCCCAGCATTTT.

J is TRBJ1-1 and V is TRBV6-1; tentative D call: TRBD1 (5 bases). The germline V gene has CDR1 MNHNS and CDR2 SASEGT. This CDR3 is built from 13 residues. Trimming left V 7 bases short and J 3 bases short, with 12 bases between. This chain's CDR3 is CASTSGVDTEAFF. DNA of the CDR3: TGTGCCAGCACCTCGGGGGTAGACACTGAAGCTTTCTTT.

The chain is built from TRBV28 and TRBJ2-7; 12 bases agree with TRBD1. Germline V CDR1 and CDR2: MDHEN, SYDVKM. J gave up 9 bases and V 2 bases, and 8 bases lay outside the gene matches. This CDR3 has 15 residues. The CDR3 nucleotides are TGTGCCAGCAGTTTAGCCGGGACAGGGGGCTTTAGGCAGTACTTC. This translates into CASSLAGTGGFRQYF.

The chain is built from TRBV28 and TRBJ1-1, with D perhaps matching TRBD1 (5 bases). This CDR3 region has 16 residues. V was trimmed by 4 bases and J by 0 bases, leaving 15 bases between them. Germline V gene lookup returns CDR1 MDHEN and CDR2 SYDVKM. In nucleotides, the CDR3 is TGTGCCAGCAGTTCCCCCGGTGAAGGGGTGAACACTGAAGCTTTCTTT. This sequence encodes CASSSPGEGVNTEAFF.

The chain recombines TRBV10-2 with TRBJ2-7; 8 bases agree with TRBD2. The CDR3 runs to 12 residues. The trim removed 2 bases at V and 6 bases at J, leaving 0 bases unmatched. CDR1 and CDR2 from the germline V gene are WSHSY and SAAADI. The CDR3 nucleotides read TGCGCCAGCAGTGAGCGGGGGGGCGAGCAGTACTTC. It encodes CASSERGGEQYF.

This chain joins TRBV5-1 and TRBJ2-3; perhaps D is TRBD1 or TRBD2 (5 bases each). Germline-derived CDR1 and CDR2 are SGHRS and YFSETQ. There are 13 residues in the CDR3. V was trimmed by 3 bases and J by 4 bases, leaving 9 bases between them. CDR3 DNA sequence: TGCGCCAGCAGCTCACAGGAGGCAGATACGCAGTATTTT. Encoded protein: CASSSQEADTQYF.

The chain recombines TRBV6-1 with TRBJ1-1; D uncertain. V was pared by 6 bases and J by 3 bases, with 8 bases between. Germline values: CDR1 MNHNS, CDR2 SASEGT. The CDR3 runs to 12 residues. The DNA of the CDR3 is TGTGCCAGCAGCCTCATCTACACTGAAGCTTTCTTT. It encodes CASSLIYTEAFF.

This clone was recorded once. As DNA, the CDR3 is TGTGCCAGCAGCTCTCGGGGTGACACTGAAGCTTTCTTT. This codes for CASSSRGDTEAFF. The chain couples TRBV5-4 to TRBJ1-1; D uncertain. CDR1 SGHNT and CDR2 YYREEE come from the germline V gene (reference sequence). V shed 3 bases and J shed 3 bases, with 9 bases lying between them. This CDR3 has 13 residues. Full variable domain (outside the CDR3, taken from reference TRBV5-4 and TRBJ1-1): ETGVTQSPTHLIKTRGQQVTLRCSSQSGHNTVSWYQQALGQGPQFIFQYYREEENGRGNFPPRFSGLQFPNYSSELNVNALELDDSALYLCASSSRGDTEAFFGQGTRLTVV.

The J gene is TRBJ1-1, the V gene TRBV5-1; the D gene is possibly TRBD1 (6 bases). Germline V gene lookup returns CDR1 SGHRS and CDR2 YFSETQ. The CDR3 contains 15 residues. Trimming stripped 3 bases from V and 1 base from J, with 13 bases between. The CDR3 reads CASSSTRTENTEAFF. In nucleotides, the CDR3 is TGCGCCAGCAGCTCGACCCGGACAGAGAACACTGAAGCTTTCTTT.

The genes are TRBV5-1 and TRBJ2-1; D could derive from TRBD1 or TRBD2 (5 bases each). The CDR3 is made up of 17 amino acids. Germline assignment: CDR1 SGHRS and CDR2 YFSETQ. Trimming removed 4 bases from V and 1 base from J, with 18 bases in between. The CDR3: CASSPLEGQRSYNEQFF. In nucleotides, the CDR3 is TGCGCCAGCAGCCCCCTAGAGGGGCAGAGGTCCTACAATGAGCAGTTCTTC.

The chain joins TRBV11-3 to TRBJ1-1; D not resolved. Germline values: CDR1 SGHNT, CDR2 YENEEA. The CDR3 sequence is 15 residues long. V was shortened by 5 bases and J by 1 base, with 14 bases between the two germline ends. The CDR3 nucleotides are TGTGCCAGCAGCGAAAGTACAGCTTCGAACACTGAAGCTTTCTTT. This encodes CASSESTASNTEAFF.

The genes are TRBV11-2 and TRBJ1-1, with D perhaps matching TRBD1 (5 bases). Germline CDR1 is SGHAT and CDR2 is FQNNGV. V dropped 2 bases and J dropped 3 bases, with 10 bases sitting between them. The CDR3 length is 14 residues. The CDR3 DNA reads TGTGCCAGCAGCTTAACGCCAGGGTACACTGAAGCTTTCTTT. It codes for CASSLTPGYTEAFF.

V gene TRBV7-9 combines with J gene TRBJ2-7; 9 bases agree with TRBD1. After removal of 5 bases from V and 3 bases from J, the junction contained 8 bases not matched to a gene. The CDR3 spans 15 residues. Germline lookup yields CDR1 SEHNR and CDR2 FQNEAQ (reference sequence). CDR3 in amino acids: CASSPGQGPNYEQYF. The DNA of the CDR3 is TGTGCCAGCAGCCCCGGACAGGGGCCGAACTACGAGCAGTACTTC.

This CDR3 is CASSFGGPLHF. As DNA, the CDR3 is TGTGCCAGCAGCTTTGGGGGGCCCCTCCACTTT. This chain uses TRBV7-9 with TRBJ1-6; the D gene is possibly TRBD1 (5 bases). The CDR3 covers 11 residues. The V and J ends lost 3 bases and 13 bases respectively, with 7 bases between them. Germline V CDR1 and CDR2: SEHNR, FQNEAQ (reference sequence).

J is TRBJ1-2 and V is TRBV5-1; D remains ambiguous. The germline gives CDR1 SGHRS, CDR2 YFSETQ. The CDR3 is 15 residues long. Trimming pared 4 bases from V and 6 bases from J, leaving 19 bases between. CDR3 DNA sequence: TGCGCCAGCAGCGCTATAGGACGCCTAGGAGATGGCTACACCTTC. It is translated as CASSAIGRLGDGYTF.

The CDR3 loop is CASKTLMNTEAFF. For the CDR3, the DNA is TGTGCCAGCAAGACTCTCATGAACACTGAAGCTTTCTTT. The chain is built from TRBV27 and TRBJ1-1, with D unresolved. In germline, CDR1 is MNHEY, CDR2 SMNVEV (reference sequence). Trimming pared 7 bases from V and 0 bases from J, leaving 9 bases between. CDR3 size: 13 residues.

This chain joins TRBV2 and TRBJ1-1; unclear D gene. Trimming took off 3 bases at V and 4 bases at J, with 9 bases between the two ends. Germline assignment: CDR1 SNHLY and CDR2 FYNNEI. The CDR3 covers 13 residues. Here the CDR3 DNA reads TGTGCCAGCAGTGAGAGAAAGAGCACTGAAGCTTTCTTT. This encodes CASSERKSTEAFF. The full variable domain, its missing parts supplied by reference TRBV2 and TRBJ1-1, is EPEVTQTPSHQVTQMGQEVILRCVPISNHLYFYWYRQILGQKVEFLVSFYNNEISEKSEIFDDQFSVERPDGSNFTLKIRSTKLEDSAMYFCASSERKSTEAFFGQGTRLTVV.

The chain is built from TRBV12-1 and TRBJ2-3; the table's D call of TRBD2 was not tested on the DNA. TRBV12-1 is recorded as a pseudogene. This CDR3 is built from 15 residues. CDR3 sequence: CASSFLRTYTDTQYF. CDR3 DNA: TGTGCCAGCAGCTTCCTTCGTACTTACACAGATACGCAGTATTTT.

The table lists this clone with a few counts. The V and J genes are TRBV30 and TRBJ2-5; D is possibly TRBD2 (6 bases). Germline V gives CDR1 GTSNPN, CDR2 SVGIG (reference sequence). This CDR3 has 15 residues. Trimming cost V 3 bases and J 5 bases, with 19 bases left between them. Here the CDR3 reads CAWRRDGYGGETQYF. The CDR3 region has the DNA TGTGCCTGGAGGCGAGACGGGTATGGGGGGGAGACCCAGTACTTC.